The following is a T cell receptor (beta chain) sequence with its context. The primer mix had 60 Vbeta and 13 Jbeta primers. The repertoire was sequenced with immunoSEQ multiplex PCR; TCRdb's copy has only in-frame clones and lacks some. The sample lists 90,000 or so clones, around four fifths occurring once. The entry originates in a study of cytomegalovirus exposure and HLA in healthy donors. Healthy donors of bone marrow made up the group. CDR3 length equals 15 residues. The V gene's germline CDR1 is MNHNS and CDR2 SASEGT. Unmatched junction bases numbered 10, after V lost 6 bases and J lost 2 bases.

The chain combines TRBV6-1 with TRBJ2-7; 7 bases are shared with TRBD2. The sample comprised PBMCs. This sequence was found in a boy aged 10-17 years in good health and CMV-seronegative. The DNA of the CDR3 is TGTGCCAGCAGCCCCCCTCGCGGGAGCACCTACGAGCAGTACTTC. Its translation is CASSPPRGSTYEQYF.